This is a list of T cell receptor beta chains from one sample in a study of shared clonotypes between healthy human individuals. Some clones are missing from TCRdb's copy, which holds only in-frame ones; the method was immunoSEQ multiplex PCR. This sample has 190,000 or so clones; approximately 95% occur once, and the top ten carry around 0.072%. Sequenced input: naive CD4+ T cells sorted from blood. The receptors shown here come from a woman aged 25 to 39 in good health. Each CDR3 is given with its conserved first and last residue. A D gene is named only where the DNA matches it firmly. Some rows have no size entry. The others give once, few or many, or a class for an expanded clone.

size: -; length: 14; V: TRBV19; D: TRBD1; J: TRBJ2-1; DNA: TGTGCCAGTAGTATCGGGACAGTAAACAATGAGCAGTTCTTC; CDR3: CASSIGTVNNEQFF
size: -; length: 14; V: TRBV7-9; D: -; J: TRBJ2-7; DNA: TGTGCCAGCAGCTTAGGGCAGGGTTGGTACGAGCAGTACTTC; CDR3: CASSLGQGWYEQYF
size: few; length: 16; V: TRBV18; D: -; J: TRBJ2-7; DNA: TGTGCCAGCTCACCAGGTACCACTACTAGATCCTACGAGCAGTACTTC; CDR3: CASSPGTTTRSYEQYF
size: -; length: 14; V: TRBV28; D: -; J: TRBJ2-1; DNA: TGTGCCAGCCGAGTCGGTAGCTCCTACAATGAGCAGTTCTTC; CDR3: CASRVGSSYNEQFF
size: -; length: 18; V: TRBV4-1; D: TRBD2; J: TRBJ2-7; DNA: TGCGCCAGCAGCCAAGCGCCGGGACTAGCGGGAGGGCCCGACGAGCAGTACTTC; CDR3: CASSQAPGLAGGPDEQYF
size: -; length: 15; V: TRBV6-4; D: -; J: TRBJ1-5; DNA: TGTGCCAGCAGCGTACAGGGTTTGATTGATCAGCCCCAGCATTTT; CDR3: CASSVQGLIDQPQHF
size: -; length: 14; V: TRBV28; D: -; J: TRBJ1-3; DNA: TGTGCCAGCAGTTTACAATACTCTGGAAACACCATATATTTT; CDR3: CASSLQYSGNTIYF
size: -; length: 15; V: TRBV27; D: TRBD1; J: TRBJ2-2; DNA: TGTGCCAGCACCCGAGGGGACAGGGTCGTCGGGGAGCTGTTTTTT; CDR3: CASTRGDRVVGELFF
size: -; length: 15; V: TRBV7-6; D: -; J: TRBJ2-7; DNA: TGTGCCAGCAGCTTAGCGCCACAGGGTACCTACGAGCAGTACTTC; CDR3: CASSLAPQGTYEQYF
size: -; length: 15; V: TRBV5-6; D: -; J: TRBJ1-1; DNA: TGTGCCAGCAGCTTGGGGGCAGGGCCTGGAGGTGAAGCTTTCTTT; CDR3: CASSLGAGPGGEAFF
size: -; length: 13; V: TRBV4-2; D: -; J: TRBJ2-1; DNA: TGTGCCAGCTCGGGCGGGCCCCTTAATGAGCAGTTCTTC; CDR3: CASSGGPLNEQFF
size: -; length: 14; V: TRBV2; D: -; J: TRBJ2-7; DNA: TGTGCCAGCAGTGGTGGCCTCTTGGGCTACGAGCAGTACTTC; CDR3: CASSGGLLGYEQYF
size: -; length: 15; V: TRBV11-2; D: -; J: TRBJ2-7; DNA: TGTGCCAGCAGCCTAGGAGGAGCGCAGGGCTACGAGCAGTACTTC; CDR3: CASSLGGAQGYEQYF
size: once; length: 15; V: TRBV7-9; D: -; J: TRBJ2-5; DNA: TGTGCCAGCAGCTTCATTGTGGGGCGGGCAGAGACCCAGTACTTC; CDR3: CASSFIVGRAETQYF
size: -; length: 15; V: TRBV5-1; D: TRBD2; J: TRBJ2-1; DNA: TGCGCCAGCAGCTTGTTTCTAGCGGGAGGGGATGAGCAGTTCTTC; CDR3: CASSLFLAGGDEQFF
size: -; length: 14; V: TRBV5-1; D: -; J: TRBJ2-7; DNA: TGCGCCAGCAGCTTGGGGGGGCTTGACGACGAGCAGTACTTC; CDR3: CASSLGGLDDEQYF
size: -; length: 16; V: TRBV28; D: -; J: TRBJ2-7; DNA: TGTGCCAGCAGTTTATCCATCACAGGGGGGGCCTACGAGCAGTACTTC; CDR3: CASSLSITGGAYEQYF
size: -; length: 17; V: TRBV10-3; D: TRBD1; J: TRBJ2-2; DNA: TGTGCCATCAGCCCCGGACAGGGGGTAGAGAATACCGGGGAGCTGTTTTTT; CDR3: CAISPGQGVENTGELFF
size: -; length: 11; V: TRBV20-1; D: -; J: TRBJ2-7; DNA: TGCAGTGCTAGTGACGGCCGCGAGCAGTACTTC; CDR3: CSASDGREQYF
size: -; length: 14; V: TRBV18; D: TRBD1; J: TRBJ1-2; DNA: TGTGCCAGCTCACCGGGACAGGGGGACTATGGCTACACCTTC; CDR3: CASSPGQGDYGYTF
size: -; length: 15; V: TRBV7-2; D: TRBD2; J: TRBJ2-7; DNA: TGTGCCAGCAGCTCGATAGCGGGACAATCCTACGAGCAGTACTTC; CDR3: CASSSIAGQSYEQYF
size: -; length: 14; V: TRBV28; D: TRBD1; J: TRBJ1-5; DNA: TGTGCCAGCAGCACGGGACAGGGGGCCGAGCCCCAGCATTTT; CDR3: CASSTGQGAEPQHF
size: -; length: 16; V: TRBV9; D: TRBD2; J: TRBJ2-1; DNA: TGTGCCAGCAGCGTAGGTATGGGGACTAGCTACAATGAGCAGTTCTTC; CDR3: CASSVGMGTSYNEQFF
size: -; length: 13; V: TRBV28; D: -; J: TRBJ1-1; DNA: TGTGCCAGCAGTTTAGACCAGAACACTGAAGCTTTCTTT; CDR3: CASSLDQNTEAFF
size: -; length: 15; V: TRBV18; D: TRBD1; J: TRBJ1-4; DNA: TGTGCCAGCTCACCGATGACAGGGGCGGAGGAAAAACTGTTTTTT; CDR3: CASSPMTGAEEKLFF